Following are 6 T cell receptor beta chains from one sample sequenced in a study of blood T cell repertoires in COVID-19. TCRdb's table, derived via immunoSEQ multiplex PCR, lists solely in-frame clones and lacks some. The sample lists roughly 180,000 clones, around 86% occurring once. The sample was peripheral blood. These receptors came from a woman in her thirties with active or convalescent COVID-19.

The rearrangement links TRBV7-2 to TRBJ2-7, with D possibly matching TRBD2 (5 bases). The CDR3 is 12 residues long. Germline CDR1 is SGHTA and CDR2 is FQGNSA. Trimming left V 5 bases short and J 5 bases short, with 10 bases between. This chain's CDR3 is CASSAYGDEQYF. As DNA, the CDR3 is TGTGCCAGCAGCGCATACGGGGACGAGCAGTACTTC.

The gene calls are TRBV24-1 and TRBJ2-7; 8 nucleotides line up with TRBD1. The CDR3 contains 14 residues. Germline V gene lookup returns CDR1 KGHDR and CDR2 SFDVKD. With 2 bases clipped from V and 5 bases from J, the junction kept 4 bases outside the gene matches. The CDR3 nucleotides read TGTGCCACCAGTGATTCTCGGACAGGGAACGAGCAGTACTTC. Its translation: CATSDSRTGNEQYF.

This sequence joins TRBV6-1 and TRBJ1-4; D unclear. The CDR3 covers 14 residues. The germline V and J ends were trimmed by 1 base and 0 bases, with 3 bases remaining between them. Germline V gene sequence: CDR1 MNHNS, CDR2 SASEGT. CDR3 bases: TGTGCCAGCAGTGAAGGGCCAACTAATGAAAAACTGTTTTTT. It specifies CASSEGPTNEKLFF.

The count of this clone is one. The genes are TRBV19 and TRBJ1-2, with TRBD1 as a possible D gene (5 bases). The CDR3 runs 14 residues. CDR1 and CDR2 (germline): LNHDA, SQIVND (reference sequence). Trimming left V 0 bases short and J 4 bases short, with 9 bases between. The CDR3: CASSIEKGPYGYTF. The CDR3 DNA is TGTGCCAGTAGTATAGAGAAGGGGCCCTATGGCTACACCTTC.

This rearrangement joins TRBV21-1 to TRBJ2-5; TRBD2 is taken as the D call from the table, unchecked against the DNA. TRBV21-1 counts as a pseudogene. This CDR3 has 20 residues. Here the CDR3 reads CASSKWSIAPESTHWETQYF. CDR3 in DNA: TGTGCCAGCAGCAAATGGTCGATTGCGCCCGAGTCTACTCACTGGGAGACCCAGTACTTC.

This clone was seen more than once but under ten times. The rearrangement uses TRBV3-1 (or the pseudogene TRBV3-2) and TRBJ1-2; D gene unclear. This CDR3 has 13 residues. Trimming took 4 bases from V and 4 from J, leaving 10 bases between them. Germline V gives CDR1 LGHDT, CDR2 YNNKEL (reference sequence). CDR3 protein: CASSRPGTYGYTF. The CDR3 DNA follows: TGTGCCAGCAGCCGACCAGGAACCTATGGCTACACCTTC.